These T cell receptor beta chains were read from a single sample in a study of blood T cell repertoires in COVID-19. Some clones are missing from TCRdb's copy, which holds only in-frame ones; the method was immunoSEQ multiplex PCR. The table lists roughly 150,000 clones, approximately 80% of them singletons, with around 5.1% in the top ten. The specimen sequenced was PBMCs or T cells enriched from blood (not recorded which). The source of these receptors is a man between 65 and 85 years old who had been exposed to COVID-19. Each CDR3 is given with its conserved first and last residue. A D gene is named only where the DNA matches it firmly. Clone size, where shown, is once, few, many, or a class for clones that have expanded.

NA NA TRBJ2-7 14 TRBV5-1 TGCGCCAGCAGCTCCACGACAGGTTCCTACGAGCAGTACTTC CASSSTTGSYEQYF
few NA TRBJ2-5 15 TRBV9 TGTGCCAGCAGCGCATCTACAGGGCTGGGGGAGACCCAGTACTTC CASSASTGLGETQYF
NA TRBD2 TRBJ2-1 17 TRBV23-1 TGCGCCAGCAGTCAAACTCTAGCGGGAGGACCCTCGGGTGAGCAGTTCTTC CASSQTLAGGPSGEQFF
few NA TRBJ2-5 15 TRBV7-2 TGTGCCAGCAGCGTCGTGGGGTCTAGGGGAGAGACCCAGTACTTC CASSVVGSRGETQYF
once TRBD2 TRBJ2-3 16 TRBV7-2 TGTGCCAGCAGCCCTCGGGTAGCGGGGACCACAGATACGCAGTATTTT CASSPRVAGTTDTQYF
once NA TRBJ2-3 15 TRBV24-1 TGTGCCACCAGTGTGGGGGCCACTAGCACAGATACGCAGTATTTT CATSVGATSTDTQYF
NA TRBD1 TRBJ1-2 15 TRBV25-1 TGTGCCAGCAGTGATAGGGACAGGGGCGCCTATGGCTACACCTTC CASSDRDRGAYGYTF
NA TRBD2 TRBJ2-1 16 TRBV4-3 TGCGCCAGCAGCCAATATCCAGCGGGAGTAGGCAATGAGCAGTTCTTC CASSQYPAGVGNEQFF
NA NA TRBJ2-3 18 TRBV13 TGTGCCAGCAGCTTGGCCGGGGGCGGAGCGGGAATTAGAGATACGCAGTATTTT CASSLAGGGAGIRDTQYF
NA NA TRBJ2-3 16 TRBV19 TGTGCCAGTCTGTACAGGGAACTAGTAAGCACAGATACGCAGTATTTT CASLYRELVSTDTQYF
NA NA TRBJ2-1 15 TRBV7-9 TGTGCCAGCAGCTCAGCGGGGACAGGATACAATGAGCAGTTCTTC CASSSAGTGYNEQFF
NA TRBD2 TRBJ2-3 16 TRBV18 TGTGCCAGCTCACCAGGGATGAGCGGGAGGGCAGATACGCAGTATTTT CASSPGMSGRADTQYF
NA TRBD1 TRBJ2-7 15 TRBV27 TGTGCCAGCAGTTTATATCCAGGGGGCTCCTACGAGCAGTACTTC CASSLYPGGSYEQYF
NA NA TRBJ2-2 14 TRBV30 TGTGCCTGGAGGGCGGGGTTAAACACCGGGGAGCTGTTTTTT CAWRAGLNTGELFF
NA NA TRBJ1-1 14 TRBV6-4 TGTGCCAGCAGTGACTCGTCAGGCAACACAAAAGCTTTCTTT CASSDSSGNTKAFF
NA TRBD2 TRBJ2-2 19 TRBV5-4 TGTGCCAGCAGCCCTACCGGCGTGCTAGCGGGGGGGCAGAGCGGGGAGCTGTTTTTT CASSPTGVLAGGQSGELFF
few TRBD2 TRBJ2-3 14 TRBV5-8 TGTGCCAGCAGCTTACTAGCGGGGAGAGATACGCAGTATTTT CASSLLAGRDTQYF
NA NA TRBJ2-3 15 TRBV9 TGTGCCAGCAGCTCCGGGTCTCTAAACACAGATACGCAGTATTTT CASSSGSLNTDTQYF
NA TRBD2 TRBJ2-1 14 TRBV7-2 TGTGCCAGCAGCCCGTGGGAGGGCCGCAATGAGCAGTTCTTC CASSPWEGRNEQFF
NA NA TRBJ2-1 17 TRBV14 TGTGCCAGCAGCATAAGACTAGTCCCCGGAATGGGAAATGAGCAGTTCTTC CASSIRLVPGMGNEQFF
NA NA TRBJ1-2 14 TRBV28 TGTGCCAGCAGTCCGGGGACTGACACATATGGCTACACCTTC CASSPGTDTYGYTF
NA TRBD2 TRBJ2-5 14 TRBV7-2 TGTGCCACTGGGAGGGGCGGAAACCAAGAGACCCAGTACTTC CATGRGGNQETQYF
once TRBD1 TRBJ1-2 15 TRBV7-9 TGTGCCAGCAGCTTTGGGACAGGGATTTCCTATGGCTACACCTTC CASSFGTGISYGYTF
few NA TRBJ1-5 15 TRBV19 TGTGCCAGTAGTATAGATCCCAGGGGCAATCAGCCCCAGCATTTT CASSIDPRGNQPQHF